What follows are 8 T cell receptor beta chains derived from one specimen sequenced in a study of cytomegalovirus exposure and HLA in healthy donors. The PCR employed 60 Vbeta primers together with 13 Jbeta primers. Assay: immunoSEQ multiplex PCR; the TCRdb copy retains only in-frame clones and omits some. The table includes 76,000 or so clones, 79% detected once. The specimen was PBMCs. The receptor set was obtained from a man between 25 and 39 years old in good health and CMV-seronegative.

The V gene is TRBV28, the J gene TRBJ1-4, with D unclear. The CDR3 length is 12 residues. The V end lost 6 bases, the J end lost 5 bases, and 7 bases lay between the germline ends. Per the germline V gene, CDR1 is MDHEN and CDR2 is SYDVKM. Here the CDR3 DNA reads TGTGCCAGCAGGGAGCTGAATGAAAAACTGTTTTTT. Translated, it gives CASRELNEKLFF. Combining the CDR3 with reference TRBV28 and TRBJ1-4 gives the whole variable domain DVKVTQSSRYLVKRTGEKVFLECVQDMDHENMFWYRQDPGLGLRLIYFSYDVKMKEKGDIPEGYSVSREKKERFSLILESASTNQTSMYLCASRELNEKLFFGSGTQLSVL.

This chain uses TRBV5-6 with TRBJ2-2; possible D gene TRBD2, 5 bases. The CDR3 loop spans 13 amino acids. V lost 1 base, J lost 6 bases, and 7 bases lay in between. Germline V gene sequence: CDR1 SGHDT, CDR2 YYEEEE. CDR3 bases: TGTGCCAGCAGCTTGACTAGGCCCGGGGAGCTGTTTTTT. It yields the protein CASSLTRPGELFF.

The chain joins TRBV7-2 to TRBJ2-5, with 10 positions matching TRBD2. V lost 4 bases, J lost 7 bases, and 15 bases stayed unmatched. CDR3 size: 17 residues. Germline lookup yields CDR1 SGHTA and CDR2 FQGNSA. The CDR3 spells CASSSASSGRSGGTQYF. Written as DNA, the CDR3 is TGTGCCAGCAGCTCGGCCTCTAGCGGGAGAAGTGGCGGGACCCAGTACTTC.

This clone was seen a handful of times. The chain employs TRBV6-1 and TRBJ1-1; D ambiguous. V was shortened by 6 bases and J by 3 bases, with 20 bases between the two germline ends. Germline values: CDR1 MNHNS, CDR2 SASEGT. The CDR3 totals 16 residues. CDR3 DNA: TGTGCCAGCAGGGAATTTTTGAGGGTTTTGGACACTGAAGCTTTCTTT. Translating gives CASREFLRVLDTEAFF.

The DNA for the CDR3 is TGTGCCAGCAGTTACTCGACGGCAGGCCCAGAGACCCAGTACTTC. Its translation is CASSYSTAGPETQYF. This chain uses TRBV6-6 with TRBJ2-5; D remains unclear. Germline V gene lookup returns CDR1 MNHNY and CDR2 SVGAGI (reference sequence). Trimming removed 0 bases from V and 4 bases from J, with 12 bases in between. The CDR3 consists of 15 residues.

This chain connects TRBV5-4 to TRBJ1-6, with D possibly TRBD1 on 6 matching bases. The CDR3 length is 14 residues. Trimming removed 2 bases from V and 10 bases from J, with 13 bases in between. CDR1 SGHNT and CDR2 YYREEE come from the germline V gene (reference sequence). CDR3 nucleotide sequence: TGTGCCAGCAGCTTAGATGCAGGGGACTCACCCCTCCACTTT. It is translated as CASSLDAGDSPLHF.

The gene calls are TRBV27 and TRBJ2-7, with D maybe TRBD2 (5 bases). V lost 3 bases to trimming and J lost 2 bases, with 8 bases between them. Per germline, CDR1 MNHEY and CDR2 SMNVEV (reference sequence). The CDR3 has 13 residues. As DNA, the CDR3 is TGTGCCAGCAGTTTGAGAGGGCCCTACGAGCAGTACTTC. Amino acid sequence: CASSLRGPYEQYF.

This rearrangement joins TRBV7-6 to TRBJ2-1; 9 nucleotides align to TRBD2. CDR3 length: 16 residues. After removal of 4 bases from V and 4 bases from J, the junction contained 8 bases not matched to a gene. The germline CDR1 and CDR2 sequences are SGHVS and FNYEAQ. The CDR3 sequence: CASSSYKREAYNEQFF. As DNA, the CDR3 is TGTGCCAGCAGCTCGTATAAGCGGGAGGCTTACAATGAGCAGTTCTTC.